This T cell receptor beta chain was observed in a study of blood T cell repertoires in COVID-19. Grouping used clinical history reported by participants in a survey and questionnaire. The germline V gene encodes CDR1 SGHRS and CDR2 YFSETQ. The CDR3 is made up of 15 amino acids. The V gene end was trimmed by 4 bases and the J gene end by 10 bases; junction bases not matched to a gene: 12. TCRdb keeps only in-frame clones here, not all; method: immunoSEQ multiplex PCR. Altogether about 190,000 clones are present, approximately 80% being singletons, with the ten largest covering about 5.5%. V and J are TRBV5-1 and TRBJ2-1; TRBD1 matches at 9 bases. Input material: PBMCs or T cells enriched from blood (not recorded which). The origin of this receptor is a woman aged 60-75 years with acute COVID-19. The CDR3 here is CASSPPGQGTGEQFF. The CDR3 DNA sequence: TGCGCCAGCAGCCCCCCGGGACAGGGTACGGGCGAGCAGTTCTTC. The full variable domain, its missing parts supplied by reference TRBV5-1 and TRBJ2-1, is KAGVTQTPRYLIKTRGQQVTLSCSPISGHRSVSWYQQTPGQGLQFLFEYFSETQRNKGNFPGRFSGRQFSNSRSEMNVSTLELGDSALYLCASSPPGQGTGEQFFGPGTRLTVL.